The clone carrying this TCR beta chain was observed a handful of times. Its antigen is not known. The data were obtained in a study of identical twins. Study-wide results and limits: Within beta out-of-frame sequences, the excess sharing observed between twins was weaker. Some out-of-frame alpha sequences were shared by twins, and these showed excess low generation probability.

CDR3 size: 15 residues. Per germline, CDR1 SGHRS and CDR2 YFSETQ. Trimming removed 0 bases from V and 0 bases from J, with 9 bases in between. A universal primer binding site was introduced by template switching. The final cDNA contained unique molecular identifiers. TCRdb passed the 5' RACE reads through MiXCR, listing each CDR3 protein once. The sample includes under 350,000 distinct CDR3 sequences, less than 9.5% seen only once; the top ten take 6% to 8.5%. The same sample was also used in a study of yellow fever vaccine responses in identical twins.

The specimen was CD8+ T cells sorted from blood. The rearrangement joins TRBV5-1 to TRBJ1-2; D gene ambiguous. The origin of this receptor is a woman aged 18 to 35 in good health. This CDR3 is CASSLESVANYGYTF. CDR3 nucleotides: TGCGCCAGCAGCTTGGAGTCGGTAGCTAACTATGGCTACACCTTC.